One TCR beta chain is described in this entry. Its antigen remains unidentified. Base-call qualities are not available, and no considerably larger clone is one nucleotide away. TCRbeta rearrangements were sequenced from genomic DNA using the immunoSEQ assay at survey resolution. The paper's processing steps were these. A lowest detectable productive clonotype frequency of 2.59 x 10-5 was observed in the TCR sequencing data. Only productive TCRbeta rearrangements, meaning sequences that were complete and in-frame, were kept for the analyses. Clonality for each sample was calculated as Simpson clonality in the immunoSEQ Analyzer version 3.0. Based on frequency, clones were grouped as very rare, small, medium, large (1-20%) or hyperexpanded (>20%). Generation probabilities were estimated with OLGA 1.2.3, V-gene circos plots were generated with VDJtools, specificities were searched for in VDJdb, and CDR3 motifs were identified with GLIPH. TCRdb mirrors the immuneACCESS table, restricted to in-frame sequences. Some clones are absent from its copies; in checked studies, under half trace to an unresolved V gene, and the reason for the others is unknown. That table is the source of V, J and clone size, and D and trimming were worked out from the DNA. Present in this sample are approximately 27,000 clones, roughly 79% of which were seen just once. The top ten hold 0.3% to 0.35% of the sample.

The data belong to a study of STAT5B mutations in CD4+ large granular lymphocyte leukemia (dated by TCRdb to between 2021 and 2022). About the investigation overall: Among the healthy controls, the CDR3 'QG' motif was associated with a particular HLA allele. TCRbeta repertoires of CD4+ T-cell large granular lymphocyte leukemia patients were compared with those of healthy blood donors. The purity of purified fractions was confirmed by flow cytometry on FACSCanto II or FACSVerse to exceed 95% among lymphocytes.

General study outcomes and caveats: Main leukemic clonotypes were private to each patient, although about 25% of the main leukemic clonotypes were found at low frequency in the non-leukemic repertoires of other patients. CD4-sorted patient repertoires appeared more clonal than healthy CD4+ repertoires, and this difference persisted after removing the putative leukemic clones. Data were not HLA-matched; higher clonality in CD4+ versus CD8+ T-LGLL could reflect the relatively small sample size. Enrichment of TRBV06-family usage was observed among the top patient clones (8/27) relative to healthy controls (2/35).

Buffy coats from 37 blood donors, supplied by the Finnish Red Cross blood service, were used as healthy controls. All TCR-sequenced material derived from peripheral blood: patient blood samples and healthy donor buffy coats. Ficoll-Hypaque gradient centrifugation was used to isolate peripheral blood mononuclear cells. CD4+ cells were magnetically purified from the buffy coats of healthy controls. Genomic DNA was extracted using the Gentra Puregene Cell and Tissue kit, and a Qubit 2.0 fluorometer was used to quantify it. CDR1 and CDR2 were assigned from the germline V gene (reference sequence) as MNHEY and SMNVEV. Trimming accounts for 5 bases at V and 5 bases at J, while the number of junction bases matched to no gene is 17. The CDR3 measures 19 amino acids from cysteine to phenylalanine. Only the CDR3 portion is preserved as DNA: 57 bases, with reading frame beginning at the first base.

Sequenced: CD4+ T cells from blood buffy coats. The receptor was isolated from a human donor in good health. This chain joins TRBV27 to TRBJ2-2, with 10 bases in between that match TRBD2. The CDR3 amino acid sequence is: CASSPLSVLAGVATGELFF. At the DNA level, the sequence is TGTGCCAGCAGTCCGCTCTCGGTGCTAGCGGGAGTAGCTACCGGGGAGCTGTTTTTT.